Listed below are T cell receptor beta chains from one sample, sequenced in a study of cytomegalovirus exposure and HLA in healthy donors. Profiled with immunoSEQ multiplex PCR; TCRdb holds only in-frame clones, not every one. Counted here are about 110,000 clones, over 60% occurring once; the ten biggest clones make up around 5%. Sequencing used PBMCs. These receptors came from a female donor in good health and CMV-seropositive. Each CDR3 is given with its conserved first and last residue. The D gene is left open where the match is weak. Clone size is stated in some rows and not others, as once, few, many or a class when expanded.

TRBJ2-4 | . | TRBV18 | . | CASSPWAQMGKNIQYF | TGTGCCAGCTCACCGTGGGCCCAGATGGGCAAAAACATTCAGTACTTC
TRBJ2-7 | . | TRBV28 | TRBD2 | CASSSPWVAGHRLGLYEQYF | TGTGCCAGCAGCTCCCCGTGGGTAGCGGGACACCGACTAGGACTTTACGAGCAGTACTTC
TRBJ1-5 | once | TRBV4-2 | . | CASSQDREINQPQHF | TGTGCCAGCAGCCAAGATAGGGAGATTAATCAGCCCCAGCATTTT
TRBJ2-2 | once | TRBV5-4 | TRBD2 | CASSQTPGLENTGELFF | TGTGCCAGCAGCCAAACCCCGGGACTAGAAAACACCGGGGAGCTGTTTTTT
TRBJ2-3 | . | TRBV7-2 | . | CASSNPRRADTQYF | TGTGCCAGCAGCAATCCCCGCAGGGCAGATACGCAGTATTTT
TRBJ1-2 | . | TRBV5-1 | . | CASSFGMGEDGYTF | TGCGCCAGCAGCTTTGGAATGGGAGAGGATGGCTACACCTTC
TRBJ2-1 | . | TRBV18 | TRBD2 | CASSPRSGTSGYNEQFF | TGTGCCAGCTCACCTCGTAGCGGGACTAGCGGTTACAATGAGCAGTTCTTC
TRBJ1-2 | . | TRBV30 | . | CAWKDSGRGYTF | TGTGCCTGGAAGGACAGTGGCCGTGGCTACACCTTC
TRBJ1-1 | . | TRBV30 | TRBD1 | CAWSTGMNTEAFF | TGTGCCTGGTCGACAGGGATGAACACTGAAGCTTTCTTT
TRBJ2-5 | . | TRBV6-1 | . | CASRLLTETQYF | TGTGCCAGCAGGCTACTTACGGAGACCCAGTACTTC
TRBJ2-2 | few | TRBV2 | TRBD1 | CASRTGAVPGELFF | TGTGCCAGCAGGACAGGGGCGGTGCCCGGGGAGCTGTTTTTT
TRBJ1-1 | once | TRBV30 | TRBD1 | CAWSRQGATEAFF | TGTGCCTGGAGTAGACAGGGGGCAACTGAAGCTTTCTTT
TRBJ2-3 | . | TRBV19 | TRBD1 | CASTLGQGNAPTQYF | TGTGCCAGTACCTTGGGACAGGGTAACGCACCTACGCAGTATTTT
TRBJ2-3 | few | TRBV15 | . | CATSRDQGGGTDTQYF | TGTGCCACCAGCAGAGATCAGGGGGGCGGCACAGATACGCAGTATTTT
TRBJ1-5 | . | TRBV2 | TRBD1 | CASKGTGNQPQHF | TGTGCCAGCAAGGGGACAGGGAATCAGCCCCAGCATTTT
TRBJ1-4 | once | TRBV2 | . | CASSENGELLFF | TGTGCCAGCAGTGAGAACGGGGAATTGCTGTTTTTT